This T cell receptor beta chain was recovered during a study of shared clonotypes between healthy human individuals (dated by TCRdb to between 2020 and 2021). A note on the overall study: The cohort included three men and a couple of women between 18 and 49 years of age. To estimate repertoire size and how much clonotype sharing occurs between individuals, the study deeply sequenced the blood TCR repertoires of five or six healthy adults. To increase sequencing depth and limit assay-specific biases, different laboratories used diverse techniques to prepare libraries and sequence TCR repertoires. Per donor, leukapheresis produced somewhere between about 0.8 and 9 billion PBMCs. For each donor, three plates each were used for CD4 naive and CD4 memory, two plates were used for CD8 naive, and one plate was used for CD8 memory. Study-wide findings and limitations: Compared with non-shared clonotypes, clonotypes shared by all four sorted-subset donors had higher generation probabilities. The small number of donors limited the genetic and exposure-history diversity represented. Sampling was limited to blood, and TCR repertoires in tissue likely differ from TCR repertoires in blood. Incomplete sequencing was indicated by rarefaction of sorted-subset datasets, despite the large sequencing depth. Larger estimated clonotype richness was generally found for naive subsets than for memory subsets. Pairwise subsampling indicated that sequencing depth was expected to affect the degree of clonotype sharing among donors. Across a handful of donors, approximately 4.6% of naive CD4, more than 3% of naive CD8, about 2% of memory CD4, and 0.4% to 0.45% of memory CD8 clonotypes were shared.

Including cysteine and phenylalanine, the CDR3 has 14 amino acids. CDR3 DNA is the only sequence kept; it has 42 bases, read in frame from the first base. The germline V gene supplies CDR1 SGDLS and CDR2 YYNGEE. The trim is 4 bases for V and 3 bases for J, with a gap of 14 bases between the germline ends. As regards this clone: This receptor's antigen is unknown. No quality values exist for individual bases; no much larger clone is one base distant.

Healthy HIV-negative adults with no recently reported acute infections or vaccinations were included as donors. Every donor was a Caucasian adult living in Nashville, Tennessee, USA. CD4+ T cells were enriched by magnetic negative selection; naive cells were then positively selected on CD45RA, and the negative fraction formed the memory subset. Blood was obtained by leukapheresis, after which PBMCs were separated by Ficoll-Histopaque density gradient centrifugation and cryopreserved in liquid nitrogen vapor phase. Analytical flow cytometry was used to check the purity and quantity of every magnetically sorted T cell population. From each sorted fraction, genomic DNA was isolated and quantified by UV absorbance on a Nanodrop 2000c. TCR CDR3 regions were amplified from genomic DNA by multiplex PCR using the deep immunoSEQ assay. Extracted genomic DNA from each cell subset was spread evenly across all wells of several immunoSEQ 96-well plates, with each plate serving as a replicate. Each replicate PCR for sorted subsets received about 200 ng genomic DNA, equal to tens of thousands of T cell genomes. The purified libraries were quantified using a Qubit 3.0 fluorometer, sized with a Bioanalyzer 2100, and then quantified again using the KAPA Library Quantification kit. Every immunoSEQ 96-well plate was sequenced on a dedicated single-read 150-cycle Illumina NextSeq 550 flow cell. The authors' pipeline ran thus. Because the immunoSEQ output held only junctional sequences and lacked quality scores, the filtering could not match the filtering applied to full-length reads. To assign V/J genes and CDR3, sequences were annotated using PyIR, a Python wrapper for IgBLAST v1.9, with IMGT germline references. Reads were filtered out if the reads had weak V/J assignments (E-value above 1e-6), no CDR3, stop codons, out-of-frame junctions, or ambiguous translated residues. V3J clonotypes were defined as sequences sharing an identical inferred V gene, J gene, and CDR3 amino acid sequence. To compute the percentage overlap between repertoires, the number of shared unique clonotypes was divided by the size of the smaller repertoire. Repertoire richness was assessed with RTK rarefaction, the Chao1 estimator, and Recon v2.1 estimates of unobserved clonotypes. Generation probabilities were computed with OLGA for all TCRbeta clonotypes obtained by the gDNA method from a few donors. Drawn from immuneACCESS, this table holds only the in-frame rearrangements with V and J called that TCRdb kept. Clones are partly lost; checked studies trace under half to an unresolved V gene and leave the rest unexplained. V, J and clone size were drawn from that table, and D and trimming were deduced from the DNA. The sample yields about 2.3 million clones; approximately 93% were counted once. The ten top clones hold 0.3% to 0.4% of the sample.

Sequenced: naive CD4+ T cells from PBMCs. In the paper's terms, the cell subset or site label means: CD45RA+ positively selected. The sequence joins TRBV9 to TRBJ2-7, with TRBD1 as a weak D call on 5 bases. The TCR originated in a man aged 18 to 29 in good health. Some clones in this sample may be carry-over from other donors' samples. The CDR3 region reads CASSPRMTVYEQYF. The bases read TGTGCCAGCAGCCCCCGTATGACAGTCTACGAGCAGTACTTC.